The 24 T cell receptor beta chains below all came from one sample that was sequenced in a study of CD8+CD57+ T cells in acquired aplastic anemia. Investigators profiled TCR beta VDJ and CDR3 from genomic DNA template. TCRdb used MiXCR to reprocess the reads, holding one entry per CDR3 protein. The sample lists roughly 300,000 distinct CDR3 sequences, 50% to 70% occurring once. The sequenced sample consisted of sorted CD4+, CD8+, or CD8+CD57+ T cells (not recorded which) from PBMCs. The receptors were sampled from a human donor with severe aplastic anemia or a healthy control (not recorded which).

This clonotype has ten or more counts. The CDR3 DNA follows: TGTGCCAGCAGCTTCACGACAGGGGGGGCAAATGAGCAGTTCTTC. Translating gives CASSFTTGGANEQFF. The gene calls are TRBV7-9 and TRBJ2-1, with 9 bases fitting TRBD1. The length of the CDR3 is 15 residues. CDR1 is SEHNR, CDR2 FQNEAQ, per germline (reference sequence). Germline trimming cut 3 bases from V and 7 bases from J; bases unmatched to any gene: 7.

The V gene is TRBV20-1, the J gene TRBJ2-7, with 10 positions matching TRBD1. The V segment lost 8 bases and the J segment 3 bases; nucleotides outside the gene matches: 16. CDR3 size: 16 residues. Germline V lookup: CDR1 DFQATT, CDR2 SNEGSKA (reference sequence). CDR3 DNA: TGCAGTCAACCTACGTACCGCGGGACAGGGGTCTACGAGCAGTACTTC. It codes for CSQPTYRGTGVYEQYF.

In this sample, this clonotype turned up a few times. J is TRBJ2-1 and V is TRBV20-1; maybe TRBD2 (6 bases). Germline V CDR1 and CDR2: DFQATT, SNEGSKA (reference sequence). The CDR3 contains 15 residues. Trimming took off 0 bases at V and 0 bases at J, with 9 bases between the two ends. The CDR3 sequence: CSAREAGSSYNEQFF. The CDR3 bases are TGCAGTGCTAGAGAGGCGGGGAGCTCCTACAATGAGCAGTTCTTC.

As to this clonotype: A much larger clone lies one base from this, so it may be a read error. CDR3 residues: CASRFKRMNTETFF. The CDR3 region has the DNA TGTGCCAGCAGGTTCAAACGGATGAACACTGAAACTTTCTTT. This chain links TRBV12-3 or TRBV12-4 with TRBJ1-1; no reliable D call. There are 14 residues in the CDR3.

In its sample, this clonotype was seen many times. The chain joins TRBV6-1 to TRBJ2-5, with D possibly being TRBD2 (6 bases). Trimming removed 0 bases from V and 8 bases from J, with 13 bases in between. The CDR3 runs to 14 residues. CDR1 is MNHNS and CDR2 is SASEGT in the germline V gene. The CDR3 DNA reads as TGTGCCAGCAGTGAAGCCCATAGCGGCACCACCCAGTACTTC. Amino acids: CASSEAHSGTTQYF.

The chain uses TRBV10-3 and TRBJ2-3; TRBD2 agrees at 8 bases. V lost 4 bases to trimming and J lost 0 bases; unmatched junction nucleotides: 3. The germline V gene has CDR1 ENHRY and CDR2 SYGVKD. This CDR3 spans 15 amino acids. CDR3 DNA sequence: TGTGCCATCAGTGGTCTAGCGGGTAGCACAGATACGCAGTATTTT. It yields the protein CAISGLAGSTDTQYF.

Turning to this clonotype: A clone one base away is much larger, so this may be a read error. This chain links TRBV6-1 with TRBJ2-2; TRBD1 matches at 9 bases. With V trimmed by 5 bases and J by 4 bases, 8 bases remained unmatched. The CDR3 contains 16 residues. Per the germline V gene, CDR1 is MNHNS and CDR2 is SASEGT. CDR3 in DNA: TGTGCCAGCAGTTACTACGGGACAGGGAGCACCGGGGAGCTGTTTTTT. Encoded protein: CASSYYGTGSTGELFF.

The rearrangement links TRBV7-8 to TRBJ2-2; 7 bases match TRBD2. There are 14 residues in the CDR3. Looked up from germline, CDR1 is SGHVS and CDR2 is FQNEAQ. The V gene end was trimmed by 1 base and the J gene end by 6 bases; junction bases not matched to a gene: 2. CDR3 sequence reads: CASSLVGGSGELFF. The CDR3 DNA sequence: TGTGCCAGCAGCTTAGTGGGGGGGTCCGGGGAGCTGTTTTTT.

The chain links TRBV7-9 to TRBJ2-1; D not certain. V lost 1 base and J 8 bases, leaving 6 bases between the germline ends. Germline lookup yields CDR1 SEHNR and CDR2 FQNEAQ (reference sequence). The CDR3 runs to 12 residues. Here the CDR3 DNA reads TGTGCCAGCAGCTTAGGGCGTTATGAGCAGTTCTTC. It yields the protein CASSLGRYEQFF.

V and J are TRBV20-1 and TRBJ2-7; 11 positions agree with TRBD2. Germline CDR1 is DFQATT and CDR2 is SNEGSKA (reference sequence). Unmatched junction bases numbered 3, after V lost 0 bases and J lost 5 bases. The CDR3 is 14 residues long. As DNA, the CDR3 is TGCAGTGCTAGAGATCTAGCGGGGGGCGACGAGCAGTACTTC. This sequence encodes CSARDLAGGDEQYF.

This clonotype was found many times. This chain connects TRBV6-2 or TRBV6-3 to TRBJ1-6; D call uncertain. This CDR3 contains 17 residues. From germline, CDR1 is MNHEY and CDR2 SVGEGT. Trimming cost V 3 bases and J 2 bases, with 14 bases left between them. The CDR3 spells CASSYSVSRTYNSPLHF. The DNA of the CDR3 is TGTGCCAGCAGTTATTCGGTCAGCCGTACCTATAATTCACCCCTCCACTTT.

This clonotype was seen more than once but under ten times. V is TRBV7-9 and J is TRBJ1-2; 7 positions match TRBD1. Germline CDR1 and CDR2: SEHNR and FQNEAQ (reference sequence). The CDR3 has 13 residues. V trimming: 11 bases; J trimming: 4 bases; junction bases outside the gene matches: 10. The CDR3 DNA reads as TGTGCCTCTCGGGACAGCCTGACCTATGGCTACACCTTC. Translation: CASRDSLTYGYTF.

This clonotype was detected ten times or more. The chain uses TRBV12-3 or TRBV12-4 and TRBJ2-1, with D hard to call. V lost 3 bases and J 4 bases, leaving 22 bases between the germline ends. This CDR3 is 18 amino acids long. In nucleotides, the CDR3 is TGTGCCAGCAGTTTTAAGCGAGCCCGCCGAGATTTATACAATGAGCAGTTCTTC. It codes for CASSFKRARRDLYNEQFF.

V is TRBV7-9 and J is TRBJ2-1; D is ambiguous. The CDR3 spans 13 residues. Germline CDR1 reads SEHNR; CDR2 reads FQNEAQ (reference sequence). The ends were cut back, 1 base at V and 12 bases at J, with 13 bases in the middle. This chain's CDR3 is CASSLDPGQRQFF. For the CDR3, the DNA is TGTGCCAGCAGCTTAGACCCAGGCCAAAGGCAGTTCTTC.

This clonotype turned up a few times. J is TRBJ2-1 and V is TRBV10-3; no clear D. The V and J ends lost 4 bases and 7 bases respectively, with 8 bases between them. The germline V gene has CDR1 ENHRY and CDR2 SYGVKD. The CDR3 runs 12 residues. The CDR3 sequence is CAISVALNEQFF. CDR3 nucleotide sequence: TGTGCCATCAGTGTTGCGTTAAATGAGCAGTTCTTC.

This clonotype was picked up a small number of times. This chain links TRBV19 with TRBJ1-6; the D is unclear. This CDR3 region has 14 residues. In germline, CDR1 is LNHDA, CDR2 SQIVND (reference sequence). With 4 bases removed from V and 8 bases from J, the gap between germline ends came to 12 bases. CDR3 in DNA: TGTGCCAGTAGTAATCCCCCATCCGATTCACCCCTCCACTTT. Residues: CASSNPPSDSPLHF.

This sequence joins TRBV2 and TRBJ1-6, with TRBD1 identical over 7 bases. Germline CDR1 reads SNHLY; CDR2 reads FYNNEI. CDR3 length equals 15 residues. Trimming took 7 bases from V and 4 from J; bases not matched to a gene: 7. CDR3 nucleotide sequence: TGTGCCAGCACGGGCCTGGGACAGTATAATTCACCCCTCCACTTT. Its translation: CASTGLGQYNSPLHF. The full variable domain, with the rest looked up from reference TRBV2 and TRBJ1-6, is EPEVTQTPSHQVTQMGQEVILRCVPISNHLYFYWYRQILGQKVEFLVSFYNNEISEKSEIFDDQFSVERPDGSNFTLKIRSTKLEDSAMYFCASTGLGQYNSPLHFGNGTRLTVT.

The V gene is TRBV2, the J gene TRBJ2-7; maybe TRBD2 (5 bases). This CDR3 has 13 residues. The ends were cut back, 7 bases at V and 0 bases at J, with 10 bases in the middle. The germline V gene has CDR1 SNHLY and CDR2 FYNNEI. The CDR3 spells CASMDFSSYEQYF. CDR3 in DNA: TGTGCCAGCATGGACTTCAGCTCCTACGAGCAGTACTTC.

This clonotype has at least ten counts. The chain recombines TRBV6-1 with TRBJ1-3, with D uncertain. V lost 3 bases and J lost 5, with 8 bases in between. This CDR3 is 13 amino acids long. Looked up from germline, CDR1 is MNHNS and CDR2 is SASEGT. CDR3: CASSDEGRNTIYF. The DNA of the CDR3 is TGTGCCAGCAGTGACGAGGGCCGAAACACCATATATTTT.

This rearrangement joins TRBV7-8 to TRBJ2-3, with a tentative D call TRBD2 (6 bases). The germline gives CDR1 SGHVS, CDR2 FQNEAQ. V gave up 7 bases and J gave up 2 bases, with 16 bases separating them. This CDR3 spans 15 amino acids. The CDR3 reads CASIPYSGVTDTQYF. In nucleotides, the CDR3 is TGTGCCAGCATCCCTTACTCGGGGGTCACAGATACGCAGTATTTT.

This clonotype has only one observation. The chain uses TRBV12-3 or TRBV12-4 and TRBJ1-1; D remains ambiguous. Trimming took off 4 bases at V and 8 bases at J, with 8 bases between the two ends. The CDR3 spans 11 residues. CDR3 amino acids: CASSSSREAFF. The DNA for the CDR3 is TGTGCCAGCAGTTCAAGCAGAGAAGCTTTCTTT.

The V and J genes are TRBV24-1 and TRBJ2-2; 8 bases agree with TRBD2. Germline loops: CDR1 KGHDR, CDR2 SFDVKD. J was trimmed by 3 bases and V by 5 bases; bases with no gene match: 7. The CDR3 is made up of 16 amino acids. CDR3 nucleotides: TGTGCCACCAGTGCTTCCCGGGGGGGGGACACCGGGGAGCTGTTTTTT. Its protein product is CATSASRGGDTGELFF.

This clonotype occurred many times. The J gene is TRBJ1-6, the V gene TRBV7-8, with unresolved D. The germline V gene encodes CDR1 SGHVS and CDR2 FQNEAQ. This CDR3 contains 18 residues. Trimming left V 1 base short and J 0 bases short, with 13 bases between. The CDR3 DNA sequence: TGTGCCAGCAGCTTAGTTCAGGCGACGAGCTCCTATAATTCACCCCTCCACTTT. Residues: CASSLVQATSSYNSPLHF. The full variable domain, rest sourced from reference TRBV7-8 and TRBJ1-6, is GAGVSQSPRYKVAKRGQDVALRCDPISGHVSLFWYQQALGQGPEFLTYFQNEAQLDKSGLPSDRFFAERPEGSVSTLKIQRTQQEDSAVYLCASSLVQATSSYNSPLHFGNGTRLTVT.

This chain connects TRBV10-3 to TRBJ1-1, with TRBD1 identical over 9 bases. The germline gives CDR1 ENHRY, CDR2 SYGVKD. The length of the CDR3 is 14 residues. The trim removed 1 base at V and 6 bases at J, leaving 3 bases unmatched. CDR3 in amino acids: CAISEWTGVAEAFF. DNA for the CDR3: TGTGCCATCAGTGAGTGGACAGGGGTGGCTGAAGCTTTCTTT.